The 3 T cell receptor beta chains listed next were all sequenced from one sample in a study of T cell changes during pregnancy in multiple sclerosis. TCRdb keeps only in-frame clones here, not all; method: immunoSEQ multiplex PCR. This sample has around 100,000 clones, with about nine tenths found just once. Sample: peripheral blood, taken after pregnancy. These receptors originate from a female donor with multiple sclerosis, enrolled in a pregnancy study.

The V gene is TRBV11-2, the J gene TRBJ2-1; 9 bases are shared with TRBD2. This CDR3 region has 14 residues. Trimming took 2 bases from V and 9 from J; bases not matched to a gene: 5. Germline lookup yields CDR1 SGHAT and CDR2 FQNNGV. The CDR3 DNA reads TGTGCCAGCAGCTTACTAGCGGGGTTCGGTGAGCAGTTCTTC. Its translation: CASSLLAGFGEQFF.

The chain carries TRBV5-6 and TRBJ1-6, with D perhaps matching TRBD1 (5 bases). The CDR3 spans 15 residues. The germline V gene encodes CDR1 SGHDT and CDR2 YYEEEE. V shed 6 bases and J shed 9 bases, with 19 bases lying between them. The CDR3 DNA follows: TGTGCCAGCACCTTCGGGGGGGGTCGGGGTTCACCCCTCCACTTT. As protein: CASTFGGGRGSPLHF.

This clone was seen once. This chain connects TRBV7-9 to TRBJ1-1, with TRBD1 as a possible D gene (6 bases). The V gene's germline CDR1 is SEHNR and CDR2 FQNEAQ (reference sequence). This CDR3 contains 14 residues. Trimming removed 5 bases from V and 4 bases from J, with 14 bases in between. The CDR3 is CASSPLQGSTEAFF. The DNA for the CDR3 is TGTGCCAGCAGCCCTCTACAGGGAAGCACTGAAGCTTTCTTT.